The T cell receptor (beta chain) described here comes from a study of T cells in Graves' hyperthyroidism and ophthalmopathy (dated by TCRdb to between 2019 and 2020). Regarding the study in general: Peripheral blood samples were taken at the time of initial diagnosis, prior to any treatment. To identify TCR V-J signatures that set the groups apart, the researchers used a discovery cohort of about a hundred patients, made up of 43 with Graves' ophthalmopathy and 57 with stable Graves' hyperthyroidism. Prospective prediction of ophthalmopathy was tested in an independent validation cohort consisting of roughly 19 hyperthyroidism patients and 15 or so patients who later progressed to ophthalmopathy. The roughly 100 discovery patients were randomly divided into training and test sets at a 7:3 ratio. In addition, the study compared T-cell repertoires in thyroid tissue and in blood from roughly six Graves' hyperthyroidism patients. Once sampling was done, hyperthyroidism patients were given methimazole at a starting dose of 30 mg daily, whereas ophthalmopathy patients were given high-dose intravenous methylprednisolone. The paper describes TCR Vbeta CDR3 sequencing of about 140 peripheral blood samples, made up of roughly 45 ophthalmopathy patients, approximately 73 hyperthyroidism patients and 17 progressor patients.

Stable Graves' hyperthyroidism was defined as the absence of progression to ophthalmopathy over 18 months of follow-up. Hyperthyroidism patients were aged 18 to 65 years and newly diagnosed, with disease duration of less than 2 months. The study excluded patients with uncontrolled infections, other autoimmune diseases, pregnancy or lactation. Diagnoses were based on clinical symptoms, serum thyroxine and TRAb, thyroid ultrasound and orbital computed tomography. Ficoll-Paque density gradient centrifugation was used to isolate PBMCs from 8.5 to 10 ml of fresh peripheral blood. Total RNA was extracted using Trizol reagent, and RNA quality was assessed on an Agilent 2100 Bioanalyzer. General study outcomes and caveats: Most expanded thyroid clonotypes (frequency above 0.001) were also found in blood, which suggests that blood repertoires may mirror thyroid immune responses. A 13 V-J signature model separated ophthalmopathy from stable hyperthyroidism, with about 90% sensitivity and roughly 84% specificity in cross-validation and 80%/75% in testing. No statistical method was used to fix the sample size in advance, and group allocation was not hidden from the investigators. During validation, the model predicted progression to ophthalmopathy a median of around 7 months ahead of onset, with around 70% sensitivity and 72% to 85% specificity.

This clonotype was counted only a few times. Its antigen is unknown. Base qualities are missing; no much larger clone stands one base away. The TCR beta CDR3 regions were amplified from the RNA transcripts. The first round of RT-PCR for the TCR CDR3 was performed with the HTBI primer set and the Qiagen OneStep RT-PCR kit. Libraries were constructed in a second round of multiplex PCR, after which size selection and purification were carried out. Libraries were sequenced paired-end with 100 bp reads on an Illumina HiSeq2000. The original methods were these. SOAPnuke was used to process the raw data, with reads discarded if the reads contained adapters or uncalled bases, had a mean Phred below 15, or lacked an exact constant-primer or identifier match. High-quality paired reads were merged with COPE v1.2.5, and unique nucleotide sequences were defined as clonotypes. MiTCR v1.1 was used to align clonotypes to the IMGT TRBV, TRBD and TRBJ reference segments. The analysis was restricted to V-J combinations with a frequency above 0.0001, which together covered 99.2% of the repertoires. A TCS score was defined as the ratio of F50 (clonal expansion) to E x V (chaos), with BLOSUM62-based TCRdist applied between CDR3 peptides within each V-J. Welch's t-statistics and random forest reduced 450 to 600 V-J features to fewer than 15, which were used in a naive Bayes classifier (R e1071). TCRdb reprocessing: public reads trimmed at Q25 with fastp, clones called with MiXCR, in-frame beta chains kept. Each record represents a unique CDR3 protein, reported with the most common genes and DNA among its rows. The authors' filters were not applied to this entry. This sample gives around 290,000 distinct CDR3 sequences in total; roughly an eighth of them show up just once. The ten top clones hold around 8% of the sample.

This sequence was found in a woman aged 40-49 years with Graves' hyperthyroidism. The sequenced sample consisted of blood.

The CDR3 reads as follows: CSARDPAGPGDTQYF. The DNA is as follows: TGCAGTGCTAGAGATCCAGCGGGCCCTGGGGATACGCAGTATTTT. The receptor chain draws on TRBV20-1 and TRBJ2-3; the D segment could be TRBD2, given 6 matching bases. The germline V gene (reference sequence) specifies DFQATT as CDR1 and SNEGSKA as CDR2. Measured from the cysteine to the phenylalanine, the CDR3 is 15 residues long. The entry retains the CDR3 DNA only, 45 bases that are in frame from base 1. Trimming takes 0 bases from V and 6 bases from J, and the germline ends sit 16 bases apart.